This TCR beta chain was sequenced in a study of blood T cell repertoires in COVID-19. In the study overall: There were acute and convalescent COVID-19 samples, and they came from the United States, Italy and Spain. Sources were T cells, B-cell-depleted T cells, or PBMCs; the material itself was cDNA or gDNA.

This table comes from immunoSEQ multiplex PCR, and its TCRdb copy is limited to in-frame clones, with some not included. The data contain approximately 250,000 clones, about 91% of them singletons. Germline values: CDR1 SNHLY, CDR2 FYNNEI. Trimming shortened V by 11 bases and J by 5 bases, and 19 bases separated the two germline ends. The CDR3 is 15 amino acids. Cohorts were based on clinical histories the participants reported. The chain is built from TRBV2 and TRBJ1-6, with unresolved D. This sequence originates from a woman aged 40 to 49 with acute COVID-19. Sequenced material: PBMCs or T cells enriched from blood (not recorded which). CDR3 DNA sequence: TGTGCCTCCGACTCTTCGGGAGACAATAATTCACCCCTCCACTTT. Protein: CASDSSGDNNSPLHF.